One sample yielded the 8 T cell receptor beta chains listed below, sequenced in a study of CD8+CD57+ T cells in acquired aplastic anemia. The sequenced patients had an expansion of CD8+CD57+ cells seen by flow cytometry. The use of genomic DNA as template underpinned the TCR beta VDJ and CDR3 profiling. Each CDR3 protein is one row after TCRdb ran MiXCR on the reads. The repertoire holds approximately 260,000 distinct CDR3 sequences, with approximately 82% as singletons. Source material: sorted CD4+, CD8+, or CD8+CD57+ T cells (not recorded which) from PBMCs. The receptor source for this set is a human donor with aplastic anemia.

The chain employs TRBV7-2 and TRBJ2-3, with a possible D match to TRBD2 (6 bases). This CDR3 is built from 14 residues. Trimming left V 11 bases short and J 6 bases short, with 21 bases between. CDR1 SGHTA and CDR2 FQGNSA come from the germline V gene. The CDR3 DNA sequence: TGTGCCTGCGCCTTAGCGGTAGGGCCCGATACGCAGTATTTT. Amino acids: CACALAVGPDTQYF.

The chain has TRBV11-3 and TRBJ1-4; D may be TRBD1 (6 bases). V shed 0 bases and J shed 8 bases, with 16 bases lying between them. In germline, CDR1 is SGHNT, CDR2 YENEEA. This CDR3 has 16 amino acids. CDR3 protein: CASSLDVTGRREKLFF. As DNA, the CDR3 is TGTGCCAGCAGCTTAGATGTCACAGGGCGCAGGGAAAAACTGTTTTTT.

The V call is TRBV7-2, the J call TRBJ1-2; D is possibly TRBD1 (6 bases). V was trimmed by 3 bases and J by 3 bases, leaving 11 bases between them. The germline gives CDR1 SGHTA, CDR2 FQGNSA. The CDR3 is 14 residues long. The CDR3 DNA reads as TGTGCCAGCAGCTTCAGGGGCCAGGACTATGGCTACACCTTC. Translation gives CASSFRGQDYGYTF.

In the case of this clonotype: A junction boundary mismatches the germline segment, possibly from a read error. This chain joins TRBV7-9 and TRBJ2-7, with a weak D call TRBD1 (7 bases). Germline loops: CDR1 SEHNR, CDR2 FQNEAQ (reference sequence). The CDR3 is 14 amino acids. The CDR3 sequence: CASSFTGEDYAQYF. The CDR3 nucleotides read TGTGCCAGCAGCTTTACAGGGGAGGACTACGCGCAGTACTTC.

The chain combines TRBV7-8 with TRBJ2-7; unclear D gene. This CDR3 is 18 amino acids long. The V and J ends lost 3 bases and 1 base respectively, with 22 bases between them. Per germline, CDR1 SGHVS and CDR2 FQNEAQ. The CDR3, as DNA: TGTGCCAGCAGCTTTCATCCAGACCGCGCTGCCCTTTCCTACGAGCAGTACGTC. Protein product: CASSFHPDRAALSYEQYV.

This sequence joins TRBV5-5 and TRBJ1-5; possible D gene TRBD1, 6 bases. The CDR3 runs 15 residues. Trimming cost V 4 bases and J 4 bases, with 15 bases left between them. The germline gives CDR1 SGHKS, CDR2 YYEKEE (reference sequence). CDR3 sequence: CASSVGRGRNQPQHF. CDR3 nucleotides: TGTGCCAGCAGCGTGGGCAGGGGCCGAAATCAGCCCCAGCATTTT.

The chain is built from TRBV7-8 and TRBJ2-7; TRBD2 might be the D (5 bases). CDR3 length equals 18 residues. CDR1 and CDR2 from the germline V gene are SGHVS and FQNEAQ. V gave up 3 bases and J gave up 4 bases, with 25 bases separating them. The CDR3 protein is CASSFPGGAAALYYEQYV. The CDR3 DNA reads as TGTGCCAGCAGCTTTCCTGGAGGTGCGGCTGCCCTTTATTACGAGCAGTACGTC.

The chain employs TRBV9 and TRBJ1-3, with D possibly TRBD1 on 6 matching bases. This CDR3 has 17 residues. Germline CDR1 is SGDLS and CDR2 is YYNGEE. V gave up 0 bases and J gave up 4 bases, with 17 bases separating them. Here the CDR3 reads CASSVGGGGLAGNTIYF. For the CDR3, the DNA is TGTGCCAGCAGCGTAGGAGGGGGTGGTTTAGCCGGAAACACCATATATTTT.